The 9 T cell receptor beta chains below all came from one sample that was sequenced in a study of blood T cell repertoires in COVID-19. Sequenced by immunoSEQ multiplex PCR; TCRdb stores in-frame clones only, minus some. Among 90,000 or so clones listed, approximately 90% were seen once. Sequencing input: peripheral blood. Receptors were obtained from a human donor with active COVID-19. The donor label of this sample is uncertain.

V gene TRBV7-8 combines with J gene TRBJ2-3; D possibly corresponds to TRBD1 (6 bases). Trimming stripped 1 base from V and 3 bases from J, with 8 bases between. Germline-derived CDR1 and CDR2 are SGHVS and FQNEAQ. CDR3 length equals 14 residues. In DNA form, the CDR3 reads TGTGCCAGCAGCTTAGACAGGGCTACAGATACGCAGTATTTT. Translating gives CASSLDRATDTQYF. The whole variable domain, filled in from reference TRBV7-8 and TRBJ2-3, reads GAGVSQSPRYKVAKRGQDVALRCDPISGHVSLFWYQQALGQGPEFLTYFQNEAQLDKSGLPSDRFFAERPEGSVSTLKIQRTQQEDSAVYLCASSLDRATDTQYFGPGTRLTVL.

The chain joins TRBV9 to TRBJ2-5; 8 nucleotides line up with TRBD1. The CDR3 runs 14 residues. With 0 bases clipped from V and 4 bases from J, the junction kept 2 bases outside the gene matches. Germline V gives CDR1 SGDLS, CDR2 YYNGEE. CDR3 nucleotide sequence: TGTGCCAGCAGCGTAGGGACAGGGCGAGAGACCCAGTACTTC. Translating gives CASSVGTGRETQYF.

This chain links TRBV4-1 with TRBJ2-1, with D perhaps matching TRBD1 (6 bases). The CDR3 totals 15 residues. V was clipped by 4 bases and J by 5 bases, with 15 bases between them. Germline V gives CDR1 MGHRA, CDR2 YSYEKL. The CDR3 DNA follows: TGCGCCAGCAGCCTCATTCAGGGGATGGACAATGAGCAGTTCTTC. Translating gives CASSLIQGMDNEQFF.

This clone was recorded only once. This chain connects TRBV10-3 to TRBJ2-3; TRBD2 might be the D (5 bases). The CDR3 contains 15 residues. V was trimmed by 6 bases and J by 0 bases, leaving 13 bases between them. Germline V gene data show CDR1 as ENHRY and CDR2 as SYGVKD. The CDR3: CAIRDSDLSTDTQYF. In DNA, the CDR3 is TGTGCCATCAGGGATAGCGACCTAAGCACAGATACGCAGTATTTT.

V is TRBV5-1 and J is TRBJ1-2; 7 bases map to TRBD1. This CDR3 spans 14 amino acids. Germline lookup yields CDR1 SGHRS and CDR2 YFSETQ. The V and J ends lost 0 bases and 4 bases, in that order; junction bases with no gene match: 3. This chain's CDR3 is CASSLGQGSYGYTF. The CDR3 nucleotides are TGCGCCAGCAGCTTGGGACAGGGTTCCTATGGCTACACCTTC. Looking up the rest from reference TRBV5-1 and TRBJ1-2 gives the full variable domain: KAGVTQTPRYLIKTRGQQVTLSCSPISGHRSVSWYQQTPGQGLQFLFEYFSETQRNKGNFPGRFSGRQFSNSRSEMNVSTLELGDSALYLCASSLGQGSYGYTFGSGTRLTVV.

The DNA of the CDR3 is TGCAGTGCTAGTTTACCAGCGGGGGGGCAAGAGACCCAGTACTTC. Translation: CSASLPAGGQETQYF. The rearrangement links TRBV20-1 to TRBJ2-5; TRBD2 aligns across 10 bases. Germline V gives CDR1 DFQATT, CDR2 SNEGSKA (reference sequence). This CDR3 spans 15 amino acids. The ends lost 3 bases at V and 2 bases at J; junction bases unmatched: 6.

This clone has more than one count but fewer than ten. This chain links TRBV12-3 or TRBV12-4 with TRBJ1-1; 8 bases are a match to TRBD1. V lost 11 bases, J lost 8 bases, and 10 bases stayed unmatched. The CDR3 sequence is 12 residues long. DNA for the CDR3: TGTGCCGGATCAAAAACAGGGGGGGAAGCTTTCTTT. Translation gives CAGSKTGGEAFF.

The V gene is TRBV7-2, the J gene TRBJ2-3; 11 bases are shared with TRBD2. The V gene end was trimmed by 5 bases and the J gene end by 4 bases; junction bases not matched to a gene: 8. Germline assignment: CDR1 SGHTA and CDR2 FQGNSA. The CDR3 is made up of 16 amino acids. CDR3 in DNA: TGTGCCAGCAGCCGCGGGACTAGCGGCTTCCCAGATACGCAGTATTTT. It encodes CASSRGTSGFPDTQYF.

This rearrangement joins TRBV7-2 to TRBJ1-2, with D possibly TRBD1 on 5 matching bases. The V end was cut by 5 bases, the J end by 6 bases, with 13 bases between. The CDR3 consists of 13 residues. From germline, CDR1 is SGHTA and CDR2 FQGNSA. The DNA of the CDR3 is TGTGCCAGCAGCCCAGGGAGGGCGAATGGCTACACCTTC. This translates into CASSPGRANGYTF.